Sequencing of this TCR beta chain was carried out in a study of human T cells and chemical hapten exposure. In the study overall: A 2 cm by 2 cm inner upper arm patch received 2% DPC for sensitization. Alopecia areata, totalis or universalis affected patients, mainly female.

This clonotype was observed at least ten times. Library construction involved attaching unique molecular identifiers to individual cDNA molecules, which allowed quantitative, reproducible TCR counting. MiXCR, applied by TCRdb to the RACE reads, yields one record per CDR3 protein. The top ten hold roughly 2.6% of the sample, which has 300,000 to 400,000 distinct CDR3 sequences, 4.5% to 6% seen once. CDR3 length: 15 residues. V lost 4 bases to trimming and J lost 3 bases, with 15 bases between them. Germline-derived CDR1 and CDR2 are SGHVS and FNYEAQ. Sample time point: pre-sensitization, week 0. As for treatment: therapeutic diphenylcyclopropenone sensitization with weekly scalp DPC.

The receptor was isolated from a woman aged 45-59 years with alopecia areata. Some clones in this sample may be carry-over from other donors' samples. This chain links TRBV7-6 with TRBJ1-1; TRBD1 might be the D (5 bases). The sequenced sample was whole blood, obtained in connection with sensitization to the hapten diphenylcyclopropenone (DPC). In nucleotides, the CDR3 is TGTGCCAGCAGCTATGACAGTCACGGTGACACTGAAGCTTTCTTT. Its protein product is CASSYDSHGDTEAFF. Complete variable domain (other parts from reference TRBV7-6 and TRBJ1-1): GAGVSQSPRYKVTKRGQDVALRCDPISGHVSLYWYRQALGQGPEFLTYFNYEAQQDKSGLPNDRFSAERPEGSISTLTIQRTEQRDSAMYRCASSYDSHGDTEAFFGQGTRLTVV.